These T cell receptor beta chains were read from a single sample in a study of CD8 T cells in Susac syndrome. TCRdb reprocessed the immunoSEQ multiplex PCR reads with MiXCR, giving one entry per CDR3 protein. The table includes some 300,000 distinct CDR3 sequences, 85% detected once. The specimen sequenced was CD8+ T cells from PBMCs. The receptors shown here come from a human donor with multiple sclerosis. CDR3s leave out the opening cysteine and the closing phenylalanine or tryptophan. Fields, in order: J gene, V gene, clone size, CDR3 protein. A row's size may be missing; if present it is once, few, many or a size class.

J: TRBJ2-7; V: TRBV2; size: few; CDR3: ASSTVDTGNEQY
J: TRBJ2-7; V: TRBV7-6; size: .; CDR3: ASSLAALDRADEQY
J: TRBJ2-5; V: TRBV20-1; size: .; CDR3: SARLGRRYQETQY
J: TRBJ1-1; V: TRBV10-3; size: .; CDR3: AISESARGRAF
J: TRBJ2-1; V: TRBV7-9; size: .; CDR3: ASYASNNEQF
J: TRBJ2-1; V: TRBV14; size: once; CDR3: ASSQFASGVNEQF
J: TRBJ2-1; V: TRBV5-6; size: .; CDR3: ASSLNGGLYNEQF
J: TRBJ2-3; V: TRBV12-3/TRBV12-4; size: .; CDR3: ASSFGREADTQY
J: TRBJ1-3; V: TRBV10-2; size: .; CDR3: ASSASKVDGNTIY
J: TRBJ1-5; V: TRBV28; size: .; CDR3: ASSLLSGQDSNQPQH
J: TRBJ1-2; V: TRBV19; size: .; CDR3: ASIGSLRDTNSNYGYT
J: TRBJ2-1; V: TRBV24-1; size: .; CDR3: ATSDLGLAGYNEQF
J: TRBJ2-5; V: TRBV11-2; size: .; CDR3: ASSGGGQETQY
J: TRBJ2-6; V: TRBV6-1; size: .; CDR3: ASSPGQGATGANVLT
J: TRBJ1-2; V: TRBV12-5; size: .; CDR3: ASGLRTPQPSSYGYT
J: TRBJ2-1; V: TRBV24-1; size: few; CDR3: ATSDFRLAANEQF
J: TRBJ1-4; V: TRBV12-3/TRBV12-4; size: few; CDR3: ASTFNVPTNEKLF
J: TRBJ2-2; V: TRBV4-3; size: .; CDR3: ASSQDGMAYQGTGELF
J: TRBJ2-1; V: TRBV20-1; size: once; CDR3: SARDLLAEDNEQF
J: TRBJ2-3; V: TRBV15; size: .; CDR3: ATSRYRLNTDTQY
J: TRBJ2-3; V: TRBV27; size: once; CDR3: ASSFHLGRGVGDTQY
J: TRBJ2-2; V: TRBV3-1; size: .; CDR3: ASSQNHGELF
J: TRBJ2-2; V: TRBV10-1; size: once; CDR3: AMGFQGQGLFRRELF